The 24 T cell receptor beta chains in this list originate from one sample, sequenced in a study of cytomegalovirus exposure and HLA in healthy donors (dated by TCRdb to about 2017). The library was generated by the immunoSEQ multiplex PCR assay. The multiplex PCR relied on a mix of 60 forward primers for TCR Vbeta segments and 13 reverse primers for TCR Jbeta segments. Sourced from immuneACCESS, this table was stored by TCRdb with only in-frame sequences that have V and J called. A share of the clones is absent; for the studies checked, an unresolved V gene accounts for under half, and the remainder has no known explanation. Present in this sample are approximately 150,000 clones, 65% to 80% of which were seen just once. 1.5% to 2% of the sample is taken by the ten largest. The sequencing input was PBMCs. These receptors were collected from a young woman in good health and CMV-seronegative.

V gene TRBV7-9 combines with J gene TRBJ2-3; a possible D gene is TRBD2 (6 bases). The CDR3 extends over 16 amino acids. Per the germline V gene, CDR1 is SEHNR and CDR2 is FQNEAQ (reference sequence). Trimming took 3 bases from V and 1 from J, leaving 14 bases between them. As DNA, the CDR3 is TGTGCCAGCAGCTTTCCCGGAGCTAGCGGCACAGATACGCAGTATTTT. It specifies CASSFPGASGTDTQYF.

This CDR3 reads CASSPPGAGEGYEQYF. The CDR3 nucleotides read TGTGCCAGCTCACCCCCCGGTGCGGGGGAGGGGTACGAGCAGTACTTC. The V and J genes are TRBV18 and TRBJ2-7; TRBD2 agrees at 7 bases. Trimming at V came to 3 bases and at J to 4 bases, leaving 12 bases not matched to a gene. This CDR3 spans 16 amino acids. Germline assignment: CDR1 KGHSH and CDR2 LQKENI.

This rearrangement joins TRBV29-1 to TRBJ1-2; 11 bases map to TRBD1. Germline CDR1 and CDR2: SQVTM and ANQGSEA. V shed 2 bases, J shed 0 bases, and the junction held 2 bases outside the gene matches. The CDR3 is 15 residues long. CDR3 loop: CSVERGQGANYGYTF. CDR3 DNA sequence: TGCAGCGTTGAACGGGGACAGGGGGCTAACTATGGCTACACCTTC.

This chain connects TRBV29-1 to TRBJ1-1; D gene unclear. The CDR3 runs 12 residues. The germline V and J ends were trimmed by 5 bases and 5 bases, with 12 bases remaining between them. CDR1 and CDR2 from the germline V gene are SQVTM and ANQGSEA. The CDR3 region is CSVSNSKTEAFF. In DNA form, the CDR3 reads TGCAGCGTTTCGAACAGTAAAACTGAAGCTTTCTTT. Looking up the rest from reference TRBV29-1 and TRBJ1-1 gives the full variable domain: SAVISQKPSRDICQRGTSLTIQCQVDSQVTMMFWYRQQPGQSLTLIATANQGSEATYESGFVIDKFPISRPNLTFSTLTVSNMSPEDSSIYLCSVSNSKTEAFFGQGTRLTVV.

This clone was observed a single time. The chain has TRBV6-1 and TRBJ2-3; 7 nucleotides match TRBD1. V trimming: 6 bases; J trimming: 5 bases; junction bases outside the gene matches: 8. The CDR3 spans 14 residues. Germline values: CDR1 MNHNS, CDR2 SASEGT. CDR3 DNA: TGTGCCAGCAGGTCCGGACAGGTTGGAGATACGCAGTATTTT. It specifies CASRSGQVGDTQYF.

This chain uses TRBV30 with TRBJ1-3; no clear D gene. Trimming took 5 bases from V and 3 from J, leaving 8 bases between them. The germline gives CDR1 GTSNPN, CDR2 SVGIG (reference sequence). The CDR3 has 12 residues. Here the CDR3 reads CAWGQYGNTIYF. In nucleotides, the CDR3 is TGTGCCTGGGGCCAGTATGGAAACACCATATATTTT.

The chain links TRBV18 to TRBJ1-1; tentatively, D is TRBD1 (5 bases). The CDR3 loop spans 13 amino acids. V was shortened by 3 bases and J by 4 bases, with 9 bases between the two germline ends. Germline values: CDR1 KGHSH, CDR2 LQKENI. The CDR3 spells CASSPREVTEAFF. CDR3 nucleotide sequence: TGTGCCAGCTCACCCAGGGAGGTCACTGAAGCTTTCTTT.

The V and J genes are TRBV30 and TRBJ2-7, with 8 bases that match TRBD2. The CDR3 length is 13 residues. The germline V gene has CDR1 GTSNPN and CDR2 SVGIG (reference sequence). The trim removed 6 bases at V and 4 bases at J, leaving 8 bases unmatched. CDR3 in DNA: TGTGCCTGCCCCTTAGCGGGAAAGTACGAGCAGTACTTC. It yields the protein CACPLAGKYEQYF.

The J gene is TRBJ2-7, the V gene TRBV7-2; 10 positions match TRBD2. This CDR3 has 15 residues. J gave up 0 bases and V 3 bases, and 2 bases lay outside the gene matches. Germline V gene data show CDR1 as SGHTA and CDR2 as FQGNSA. This CDR3 is CASSFLAGVSYEQYF. In nucleotides, the CDR3 is TGTGCCAGCAGCTTTCTAGCGGGGGTCTCCTACGAGCAGTACTTC.

The V call is TRBV27, the J call TRBJ2-7; a possible D gene is TRBD1 (6 bases). CDR3 size: 14 residues. The ends were cut back, 4 bases at V and 1 base at J, with 11 bases in the middle. Germline CDR1 reads MNHEY; CDR2 reads SMNVEV (reference sequence). The CDR3 spells CASSYGQGSYEQYF. Here the CDR3 DNA reads TGTGCCAGCAGTTATGGGCAGGGGTCCTACGAGCAGTACTTC.

The CDR3 sequence is CASSLGSGQDFPEAFF. The CDR3 nucleotides are TGTGCCAGCAGCTTAGGGTCGGGACAGGACTTTCCTGAAGCTTTCTTT. This chain links TRBV7-9 with TRBJ1-1, with TRBD1 identical over 8 bases. In germline, CDR1 is SEHNR, CDR2 FQNEAQ (reference sequence). CDR3 length: 16 residues. With V trimmed by 1 base and J by 6 bases, 10 bases remained unmatched.

This chain links TRBV13 with TRBJ2-7; tentative D call: TRBD2 (5 bases). Trimming left V 5 bases short and J 5 bases short, with 16 bases between. Per germline, CDR1 PRHDT and CDR2 FYEKMQ (reference sequence). This CDR3 region has 14 residues. The CDR3 nucleotides are TGTGCCAGCAGCGACCAGGACTTCGCCGACGAGCAGTACTTC. Residues: CASSDQDFADEQYF.

CDR3 DNA sequence: TGTGCCAGCAGCAAAGTCGACTTCAGTATCCATGAGTACTTC. It is translated as CASSKVDFSIHEYF. The V gene is TRBV21-1, the J gene TRBJ2-7; no DNA check was done on the table's D call, TRBD2. TRBV21-1 counts as a pseudogene. This CDR3 has 14 amino acids.

The rearrangement links TRBV19 to TRBJ2-1; 8 nucleotides agree with TRBD2. The V gene's germline CDR1 is LNHDA and CDR2 SQIVND (reference sequence). The V and J ends lost 3 bases and 6 bases, in that order; junction bases with no gene match: 7. This CDR3 is 15 amino acids long. For the CDR3, the DNA is TGTGCCAGTAGTATGAGCGGGAGCGGGGGCAATGAGCAGTTCTTC. It yields the protein CASSMSGSGGNEQFF.

The rearrangement uses TRBV10-1 and TRBJ2-3, with 12 bases fitting TRBD2. The CDR3 is made up of 16 amino acids. J lost 2 bases, V lost 4 bases, and 4 bases had no gene match. Germline V gives CDR1 WNHNN, CDR2 SYGVQD (reference sequence). CDR3 bases: TGCGCCAGCAGTGGGACTAGCGGGAAAAACACAGATACGCAGTATTTT. Translation: CASSGTSGKNTDTQYF.

The chain joins TRBV6-1 to TRBJ2-3, with TRBD2 matching 11 bases. The CDR3 sequence is 14 residues long. With 7 bases clipped from V and 3 bases from J, the junction kept 3 bases outside the gene matches. The germline gives CDR1 MNHNS, CDR2 SASEGT. The CDR3 spells CASNSGRETDTQYF. CDR3 nucleotide sequence: TGTGCCAGCAATAGCGGGAGGGAGACAGATACGCAGTATTTT.

The V call is TRBV25-1, the J call TRBJ2-5; the match to TRBD1 covers 10 bases. The DNA end is more similar to TRBJ2-7, so the J call may be wrong. The CDR3 covers 14 residues. Germline CDR1 and CDR2: MGHDK and SYGVNS. The CDR3 DNA is TGTGCCAGCAGCCCCGGGACAGGGGCCTACGAGCAGTACTTC. Amino acids: CASSPGTGAYEQYF.

V is TRBV5-6 and J is TRBJ1-5; D gene ambiguous. The CDR3 runs 12 residues. Trimming cost V 0 bases and J 5 bases, with 3 bases left between them. Germline-derived CDR1 and CDR2 are SGHDT and YYEEEE. The chain's CDR3 is CASSLADQPQHF. The CDR3, as DNA: TGTGCCAGCAGCTTGGCAGATCAGCCCCAGCATTTT.

The V gene is TRBV7-2, the J gene TRBJ1-5; tentatively, D is TRBD1 (6 bases). The CDR3 covers 15 residues. Trimming shortened V by 5 bases and J by 7 bases, and 18 bases separated the two germline ends. Germline-derived CDR1 and CDR2 are SGHTA and FQGNSA. The CDR3, as DNA: TGTGCCAGCAGCACATCCGGGACATCTTTCCAGCCCCAGCATTTT. Its protein is CASSTSGTSFQPQHF.

CDR3: CASSEFGLSYGYTF. Written as DNA, the CDR3 is TGTGCCAGCAGTGAATTTGGGCTATCCTATGGCTACACCTTC. The chain couples TRBV25-1 to TRBJ1-2; D unclear. Between the trimmed V and J ends, which lost 1 base and 4 bases, there was a span of 10 bases. Germline V gene sequence: CDR1 MGHDK, CDR2 SYGVNS. The CDR3 totals 14 residues.

The rearrangement uses TRBV28 and TRBJ2-6, with a weak D call TRBD1 (6 bases). V dropped 6 bases and J dropped 2 bases, with 14 bases sitting between them. This CDR3 contains 16 residues. Germline lookup yields CDR1 MDHEN and CDR2 SYDVKM. The CDR3 here is CASRVGQSAGANVLTF. Here the CDR3 DNA reads TGTGCCAGCAGAGTCGGACAGAGCGCTGGGGCCAACGTCCTGACTTTC.

The rearrangement uses TRBV27 and TRBJ1-1; D not resolved. The germline V gene encodes CDR1 MNHEY and CDR2 SMNVEV (reference sequence). The CDR3 totals 15 residues. The ends were cut back, 5 bases at V and 0 bases at J, with 13 bases in the middle. The CDR3 spells CASSDGTQMNTEAFF. The DNA for the CDR3 is TGTGCCAGCAGTGACGGAACACAGATGAACACTGAAGCTTTCTTT.

This clone occurred once. The chain joins TRBV11-2 to TRBJ1-1; the D gene is possibly TRBD1 (6 bases). Germline loops: CDR1 SGHAT, CDR2 FQNNGV. The CDR3 has 13 amino acids. V dropped 5 bases and J dropped 0 bases, with 7 bases sitting between them. Here the CDR3 reads CASSGTMNTEAFF. The CDR3 DNA sequence: TGTGCCAGCAGCGGGACAATGAACACTGAAGCTTTCTTT.

This clone came up a few times. The J gene is TRBJ1-5, the V gene TRBV2; D call uncertain. V was trimmed by 6 bases and J by 0 bases, leaving 12 bases between them. The germline CDR1 and CDR2 sequences are SNHLY and FYNNEI. The CDR3 runs 15 residues. Here the CDR3 DNA reads TGTGCCAGCAGCCTAACAGATTATAGCAATCAGCCCCAGCATTTT. This encodes CASSLTDYSNQPQHF.